These 20 T cell receptor beta chains share one sample of origin, sequenced in a study of beta chain features in type 1 diabetes (dated by TCRdb to 2017 to 2018). Libraries came from the immunoSEQ multiplex PCR assay. The entire amount of isolated RNA was reverse transcribed using the High Capacity cDNA Reverse Transcription Kit, so the sequenced TCRB transcripts were expressed ones. TCRdb retrieved this table from immuneACCESS and kept in-frame rearrangements only. Not all clones are present; in checked studies, unresolved V genes account for under half, and no reason is known for the remainder. For this sample there are about 290,000 clones; approximately 8.1% appear just once. Jointly, the top ten make up more than 0.9% of the sample. The specimen sequenced was central memory CD4+ T cells from blood. These receptors were obtained from a woman between 18 and 30 years old in good health.

The chain employs TRBV6-5 and TRBJ1-1; D call uncertain. The germline V gene encodes CDR1 MNHEY and CDR2 SVGAGI. V was shortened by 1 base and J by 4 bases, with 13 bases between the two germline ends. The CDR3 consists of 15 residues. DNA for the CDR3: TGTGCCAGCAGTTACTTGGACCCGTCGATCACTGAAGCTTTCTTT. Translating gives CASSYLDPSITEAFF.

This clone was counted only a few times. V is TRBV5-6 and J is TRBJ2-3, with D possibly matching TRBD1 (5 bases). The CDR3 has 14 residues. V was cut by 0 bases and J by 2 bases, with 7 bases left in between. Germline values: CDR1 SGHDT, CDR2 YYEEEE. Here the CDR3 reads CASSLGQYTDTQYF. CDR3 nucleotide sequence: TGTGCCAGCAGCTTGGGACAGTACACAGATACGCAGTATTTT.

The chain uses TRBV6-5 and TRBJ2-7; no definite D call. The V and J ends lost 8 bases and 3 bases respectively, with 5 bases between them. This CDR3 contains 10 residues. From germline, CDR1 is MNHEY and CDR2 SVGAGI. The CDR3 coding sequence is TGTGCCAGCGGGGACTACGAGCAGTACGTC. It specifies CASGDYEQYV.

The table lists this clone with a few counts. The chain carries TRBV7-8 and TRBJ2-3, with D tentatively TRBD1 (6 bases). Germline V gives CDR1 SGHVS, CDR2 FQNEAQ. Trimming pared 5 bases from V and 5 bases from J, leaving 8 bases between. This CDR3 has 12 residues. The CDR3 sequence: CASSRQEDTQYF. In DNA form, the CDR3 reads TGTGCCAGCAGCCGACAGGAAGATACGCAGTATTTT.

The chain joins TRBV6-6 to TRBJ2-7; 7 nucleotides line up with TRBD2. Losses at the gene ends were 0 bases for V and 5 bases for J; bases not matched to a gene: 4. Per the germline V gene, CDR1 is MNHNY and CDR2 is SVGAGI (reference sequence). The CDR3 length is 14 residues. CDR3 nucleotides: TGTGCCAGCAGTTACTCACTAGCGAGGAACGAGCAGTACGTC. Translated, it gives CASSYSLARNEQYV.

The chain uses TRBV29-1 and TRBJ1-3; D is unclear. Germline V CDR1 and CDR2: SQVTM, ANQGSEA. Between the trimmed V and J ends, which lost 7 bases and 0 bases, there was a span of 4 bases. The CDR3 runs to 11 residues. CDR3 region: CSGVSGNTIYF. CDR3 in DNA: TGCAGCGGTGTCTCTGGAAACACCATATATTTT.

This clone occurred a few times. The rearrangement links TRBV4-1 to TRBJ1-3; 8 bases are a match to TRBD1. V lost 2 bases and J lost 4; bases outside the gene matches: 10. Germline CDR1 reads MGHRA; CDR2 reads YSYEKL. The length of the CDR3 is 17 residues. The CDR3 reads CASSQRPNSGGGNTIYF. Here the CDR3 DNA reads TGCGCCAGCAGCCAACGCCCCAATTCAGGGGGCGGAAACACCATATATTTT.

This clone came up a few times. The rearrangement uses TRBV7-2 and TRBJ2-3; D remains unclear. V was trimmed by 2 bases and J by 2 bases, leaving 8 bases between them. From germline, CDR1 is SGHTA and CDR2 FQGNSA. The CDR3 runs 14 residues. The DNA of the CDR3 is TGTGCCAGCAGCTTATCTAGAGCCACAGATACGCAGTATTTT. It codes for CASSLSRATDTQYF. The variable domain in full, completed from reference TRBV7-2 and TRBJ2-3, reads GAGVSQSPSNKVTEKGKDVELRCDPISGHTALYWYRQSLGQGLEFLIYFQGNSAPDKSGLPSDRFSAERTGGSVSTLTIQRTQQEDSAVYLCASSLSRATDTQYFGPGTRLTVL.

The rearrangement links TRBV25-1 to TRBJ2-1, with 9 bases that match TRBD1. The V segment lost 6 bases and the J segment 8 bases; nucleotides outside the gene matches: 14. CDR3 length: 16 residues. Germline V CDR1 and CDR2: MGHDK, SYGVNS. In nucleotides, the CDR3 is TGTGCCAGCAGCATACTTCCGGGACAGGGTCACGATGAGCAGTTCTTC. Translating it yields CASSILPGQGHDEQFF.

The rearrangement uses TRBV11-2 and TRBJ2-5, with D possibly matching TRBD2 (5 bases). CDR1 is SGHAT, CDR2 FQNNGV, per germline. The CDR3 is 14 amino acids. V was trimmed by 4 bases and J by 4 bases, leaving 13 bases between them. CDR3 in amino acids: CASSYNRGGETQYF. CDR3 sequence (DNA): TGTGCCAGCAGCTACAATCGGGGTGGAGAGACCCAGTACTTC.

This clone was detected only a few times. The rearrangement links TRBV18 to TRBJ1-3; tentatively, D is TRBD1 (6 bases). The germline V and J ends were trimmed by 6 bases and 0 bases, with 18 bases remaining between them. The CDR3 loop spans 17 amino acids. Germline values: CDR1 KGHSH, CDR2 LQKENI. The DNA of the CDR3 is TGTGCCAGCTCGGCGGCGTTTGGACAGCTCTCTGGAAACACCATATATTTT. This codes for CASSAAFGQLSGNTIYF.

This clone was found a few times. This chain connects TRBV27 to TRBJ1-2; no firm D call. This CDR3 has 15 amino acids. Trimming stripped 0 bases from V and 5 bases from J, with 13 bases between. The germline CDR1 and CDR2 sequences are MNHEY and SMNVEV (reference sequence). The CDR3 reads CASSLSSGIPYGYTF. The CDR3 DNA follows: TGTGCCAGCAGTTTATCCAGTGGTATCCCTTATGGCTACACCTTC.

The genes are TRBV30 and TRBJ2-1; tentatively, D is TRBD1 or TRBD2 (6 bases each). The CDR3 runs 19 residues. Trimming took off 3 bases at V and 5 bases at J, with 29 bases between the two ends. Germline CDR1 GTSNPN, CDR2 SVGIG (reference sequence). The DNA of the CDR3 is TGTGCCTGGAGGAGGAGGATCTGCCGTGGGGGGCAGGTTAACAATGAGCAGTTCTTC. Encoded protein: CAWRRRICRGGQVNNEQFF. Combining the CDR3 with reference TRBV30 and TRBJ2-1 gives the whole variable domain SQTIHQWPATLVQPVGSPLSLECTVEGTSNPNLYWYRQAAGRGLQLLFYSVGIGQISSEVPQNLSASRPQDRQFILSSKKLLLSDSGFYLCAWRRRICRGGQVNNEQFFGPGTRLTVL.

This chain connects TRBV6-4 to TRBJ2-3, with D perhaps matching TRBD2 (6 bases). The CDR3 is made up of 15 amino acids. V shed 4 bases and J shed 0 bases, with 11 bases lying between them. The V gene's germline CDR1 is MRHNA and CDR2 SNTAGT. The CDR3 is CASSGSGTSTDTQYF. The CDR3 bases are TGTGCCAGCAGTGGCTCCGGGACTAGCACAGATACGCAGTATTTT.

The chain recombines TRBV5-4 with TRBJ1-1, with unresolved D. Germline CDR1 is SGHNT and CDR2 is YYREEE (reference sequence). V was shortened by 4 bases and J by 4 bases, with 11 bases between the two germline ends. The CDR3 is 13 amino acids. The DNA of the CDR3 is TGTGCCAGCAGCCGAGATTACGGCACTGAAGCTTTCTTT. Amino acid sequence: CASSRDYGTEAFF.

The chain is built from TRBV6-6 and TRBJ2-7; TRBD2 matches 7 bases. Trimming removed 0 bases from V and 6 bases from J; junction bases left unmatched: 2. The CDR3 loop spans 13 amino acids. From germline, CDR1 is MNHNY and CDR2 SVGAGI (reference sequence). The CDR3 bases are TGTGCCAGCAGTTACTCGACGGGGGGCGAGCAGTACTTC. It codes for CASSYSTGGEQYF.

This clone was seen a few times. The chain links TRBV5-1 to TRBJ1-1; the D gene is possibly TRBD1 (5 bases). V shed 0 bases and J shed 10 bases, with 13 bases lying between them. Per the germline V gene, CDR1 is SGHRS and CDR2 is YFSETQ. CDR3 length: 13 amino acids. CDR3 nucleotides: TGCGCCAGCAGCTTGGTCTACCGGGACGGAGCTTTCTTT. It specifies CASSLVYRDGAFF.

This clone was seen a handful of times. This chain uses TRBV21-1 with TRBJ2-2; the D segment call TRBD1 is taken from the table without a DNA check. TRBV21-1 is shown as a pseudogene. CDR3 length equals 18 residues. The CDR3 region has the DNA TGTGCCAGCAGCAAAGGAAGTTGTCAGGGGCGAAGCACCGGGGAGCTGTTTTTT. Translating gives CASSKGSCQGRSTGELFF.

This chain joins TRBV5-4 and TRBJ2-5, with D perhaps TRBD2 (5 bases). This CDR3 region has 12 residues. V lost 0 bases and J lost 14, with 14 bases in between. Germline CDR1 and CDR2: SGHNT and YYREEE (reference sequence). Written as DNA, the CDR3 is TGTGCCAGCAGCTTGGACCGGGGTCCCCCTTACTTC. The encoded protein is CASSLDRGPPYF.

This clone was detected many times. This chain joins TRBV19 and TRBJ2-3, with D tentatively TRBD1 or TRBD2 (5 bases each). This CDR3 contains 14 residues. Trimming shortened V by 5 bases and J by 2 bases, and 11 bases separated the two germline ends. From germline, CDR1 is LNHDA and CDR2 SQIVND (reference sequence). The CDR3 region is CASSVGATTDTQYF. In DNA, the CDR3 is TGTGCCAGTAGTGTCGGGGCCACCACAGATACGCAGTATTTT.